What follows are 20 T cell receptor beta chains derived from one specimen sequenced in a study of T cell changes during pregnancy in multiple sclerosis (dated by TCRdb to between 2018 and 2021). Library preparation used the immunoSEQ multiplex PCR assay. This is the immuneACCESS table as TCRdb keeps it, with only in-frame sequences that have V and J called. A part of the clones is gone; compared with another copy, unresolved V genes explain less than half, and the rest is unexplained. The sample records fewer than 75,000 clones, about nine tenths of which are singletons. The ten biggest clones cover more than 1.4% of the sample. Sequenced here: peripheral blood, sampled in the second trimester of pregnancy. Receptors were obtained from a female donor with multiple sclerosis, enrolled in a pregnancy study.

The chain carries TRBV6-5 and TRBJ1-2, with 7 bases lining up with TRBD1. V lost 5 bases to trimming and J lost 6 bases; unmatched junction nucleotides: 9. There are 14 residues in the CDR3. The germline V gene has CDR1 MNHEY and CDR2 SVGAGI. CDR3 amino acids: CASSALAGGDGYTF. As DNA, the CDR3 is TGTGCCAGCAGTGCCCTGGCAGGGGGAGATGGCTACACCTTC.

This chain links TRBV4-1 with TRBJ1-6; TRBD1 agrees at 9 bases. The CDR3 length is 16 residues. Germline V CDR1 and CDR2: MGHRA, YSYEKL. V lost 5 bases and J lost 8; bases outside the gene matches: 10. The CDR3 DNA is TGCGCCAGCAGCTTTCGCCGGGACAGGGATTATTCACCCCTCCACTTT. Its protein is CASSFRRDRDYSPLHF.

CDR3 bases: TGTGCCAGCAGTCATCCAGGCTCTCAAGAGACCCAGTACTTC. As protein: CASSHPGSQETQYF. V and J are TRBV7-9 and TRBJ2-5, with unresolved D. CDR1 and CDR2 from the germline V gene are SEHNR and FQNEAQ (reference sequence). CDR3 length equals 14 residues. V was cut by 6 bases and J by 2 bases, with 13 bases left in between. The variable domain in full, with the rest retrieved from reference TRBV7-9 and TRBJ2-5, is DTGVSQNPRHKITKRGQNVTFRCDPISEHNRLYWYRQTLGQGPEFLTYFQNEAQLEKSRLLSDRFSAERPKGSFSTLEIQRTEQGDSAMYLCASSHPGSQETQYFGPGTRLLVL.

The V and J genes are TRBV11-2 and TRBJ2-2, with unresolved D. The germline gives CDR1 SGHAT, CDR2 FQNNGV. The CDR3 has 13 residues. V was trimmed by 3 bases and J by 4 bases, leaving 6 bases between them. CDR3 DNA sequence: TGTGCCAGCAGCTTGACTGGCACCGGGGAGCTGTTTTTT. Translated: CASSLTGTGELFF.

With regard to this clone: Relative to the germline gene, one junction end is altered; a read error may explain this. The CDR3: CASSQAERGVADTQYF. The CDR3 DNA follows: TGCGCCAGCAGCCAAGCCGAGCGGGGGGTGGCAGATACGCAGTATTTT. This chain links TRBV5-4 with TRBJ2-3; 9 bases map to TRBD2. Germline CDR1 is SGHNT and CDR2 is YYREEE (reference sequence). The CDR3 is 16 residues long.

The V and J genes are TRBV9 and TRBJ1-3; TRBD1 matches at 7 bases. V shed 4 bases and J 0 bases; nucleotides not matched to a gene: 13. Per germline, CDR1 SGDLS and CDR2 YYNGEE. The CDR3 spans 18 residues. CDR3 bases: TGTGCCAGCAGCACTTTTCCCTACAGGGGAGTCTCTGGAAACACCATATATTTT. Translating it yields CASSTFPYRGVSGNTIYF.

This rearrangement joins TRBV18 to TRBJ1-1; tentative D call: TRBD1 (5 bases). Germline V gene sequence: CDR1 KGHSH, CDR2 LQKENI. Trimming pared 4 bases from V and 0 bases from J, leaving 15 bases between. This CDR3 is 16 amino acids long. CDR3 DNA sequence: TGTGCCAGCTCACAGGGTTCGGGGGAACTGAACACTGAAGCTTTCTTT. It translates to CASSQGSGELNTEAFF. The full variable domain, with the rest looked up from reference TRBV18 and TRBJ1-1, is NAGVMQNPRHLVRRRGQEARLRCSPMKGHSHVYWYRQLPEEGLKFMVYLQKENIIDESGMPKERFSAEFPKEGPSILRIQQVVRGDSAAYFCASSQGSGELNTEAFFGQGTRLTVV.

The chain combines TRBV19 with TRBJ2-3; no definite D call. Germline V gene lookup returns CDR1 LNHDA and CDR2 SQIVND (reference sequence). The CDR3 totals 15 residues. Trimming left V 5 bases short and J 1 base short, with 13 bases between. CDR3 loop: CASSFRSYGTDTQYF. The CDR3, as DNA: TGTGCCAGTAGTTTCCGGTCGTACGGCACAGATACGCAGTATTTT.

The chain links TRBV6-5 to TRBJ2-7; weak D call: TRBD2 (7 bases). The germline V gene has CDR1 MNHEY and CDR2 SVGAGI. This CDR3 comprises 14 residues. V was clipped by 6 bases and J by 2 bases, with 14 bases between them. CDR3 coding DNA: TGTGCCAGCAGCCAAGGGGGGGATCCCTACGAGCAGTACTTC. Encoded protein: CASSQGGDPYEQYF.

In DNA, the CDR3 is TGTGCCAGCACCGGGACAGTATACGAGCAGTACTTC. The encoded protein is CASTGTVYEQYF. V gene TRBV11-2 combines with J gene TRBJ2-7, with 7 positions matching TRBD1. The CDR3 contains 12 residues. Germline CDR1 and CDR2: SGHAT and FQNNGV. V was pared by 7 bases and J by 4 bases, with 4 bases of the junction left unmatched.

This clone was observed a single time. J is TRBJ2-2 and V is TRBV9; 9 bases are a match to TRBD1. Losses at the gene ends were 0 bases for V and 5 bases for J; bases not matched to a gene: 8. This CDR3 spans 17 amino acids. Germline loops: CDR1 SGDLS, CDR2 YYNGEE. The CDR3 coding sequence is TGTGCCAGCAGCGTAGACCCACAGGGGGCCTGGACCGGGGAGCTGTTTTTT. Its protein is CASSVDPQGAWTGELFF.

The rearrangement uses TRBV27 and TRBJ2-7, with D possibly being TRBD2 (7 bases). This CDR3 contains 14 residues. Trimming removed 2 bases from V and 5 bases from J, with 13 bases in between. Germline V gives CDR1 MNHEY, CDR2 SMNVEV (reference sequence). CDR3 in DNA: TGTGCCAGCAGTTTAGGGGGGGCTCGGAACGAGCAGTACTTC. Translating gives CASSLGGARNEQYF.

This chain connects TRBV9 to TRBJ1-3; D remains unclear. Germline lookup yields CDR1 SGDLS and CDR2 YYNGEE. The CDR3 loop spans 13 amino acids. Trimming left V 4 bases short and J 4 bases short, with 9 bases between. CDR3 loop: CASSPVLGNTIYF. The CDR3, as DNA: TGTGCCAGCAGCCCGGTCCTCGGAAACACCATATATTTT.

The chain is built from TRBV7-6 and TRBJ2-7; 8 bases map to TRBD2. Germline V lookup: CDR1 SGHVS, CDR2 FNYEAQ. Trimming removed 0 bases from V and 6 bases from J; junction bases left unmatched: 7. The CDR3 sequence is 15 residues long. The CDR3 protein is CASSLAGLVDSEQYF. Written as DNA, the CDR3 is TGTGCCAGCAGCTTAGCGGGACTAGTTGACAGCGAGCAGTACTTC.

The J gene is TRBJ2-1, the V gene TRBV5-1, with a weak D call TRBD2 (6 bases). CDR3 size: 13 residues. Germline V gives CDR1 SGHRS, CDR2 YFSETQ. Deletions cut 4 bases from V and 5 bases from J, with 10 bases between. This CDR3 reads CASSGGMHNEQFF. The CDR3 DNA reads TGCGCCAGCAGCGGGGGGATGCACAATGAGCAGTTCTTC.

This clone has just one count. This chain uses TRBV9 with TRBJ2-3, with a tentative D call TRBD2 (5 bases). From germline, CDR1 is SGDLS and CDR2 YYNGEE. This CDR3 has 13 amino acids. With 4 bases removed from V and 6 bases from J, the gap between germline ends came to 12 bases. The CDR3 bases are TGTGCCAGCAGCAGCGTAAGGGAGGATACGCAGTATTTT. This encodes CASSSVREDTQYF.

This chain links TRBV7-2 with TRBJ1-2; D is ambiguous. Germline V gene lookup returns CDR1 SGHTA and CDR2 FQGNSA. Trimming removed 2 bases at V and 0 bases at J, with 7 bases between. The CDR3 length is 14 residues. The CDR3 DNA reads TGTGCCAGCAGCTTAACCGTAGCTAACTATGGCTACACCTTC. It is translated as CASSLTVANYGYTF.

The chain recombines TRBV6-1 with TRBJ2-7; TRBD1 agrees at 7 bases. The V gene end was trimmed by 2 bases and the J gene end by 5 bases; junction bases not matched to a gene: 6. CDR1 is MNHNS and CDR2 is SASEGT in the germline V gene. The CDR3 runs to 14 residues. CDR3 loop: CASSELGQINEQYF. The CDR3 DNA reads TGTGCCAGCAGTGAACTGGGACAGATCAACGAGCAGTACTTC.

CDR3 in amino acids: CASSHPLDMPPKETQYF. CDR3 nucleotides: TGCGCCAGCAGTCACCCCCTGGACATGCCGCCTAAAGAGACCCAGTACTTC. The chain links TRBV23-1 to TRBJ2-5, with a possible D match to TRBD1 (5 bases). TRBV23-1 is assigned to the ORF class and has an uncertain function. V lost 3 bases to trimming and J lost 3 bases, with 20 bases between them. The CDR3 length is 17 residues.

CDR3 coding DNA: TGCGCCAGCAGTCCGGACAGGTCCTATGGCTACACCTTC. Protein product: CASSPDRSYGYTF. The V call is TRBV5-1, the J call TRBJ1-2; TRBD1 matches 7 bases. The CDR3 length is 13 residues. The trim removed 5 bases at V and 4 bases at J, leaving 5 bases unmatched. Germline CDR1 is SGHRS and CDR2 is YFSETQ. Filled out from reference TRBV5-1 and TRBJ1-2, the complete variable domain reads KAGVTQTPRYLIKTRGQQVTLSCSPISGHRSVSWYQQTPGQGLQFLFEYFSETQRNKGNFPGRFSGRQFSNSRSEMNVSTLELGDSALYLCASSPDRSYGYTFGSGTRLTVV.